This T cell receptor beta chain was identified during a study of blood T cell repertoires in COVID-19. Study as a whole: Whether acute or convalescent, the COVID-19 samples came from the United States, Italy and Spain. In each case, the material was cDNA or gDNA derived from T cells, B-cell-depleted T cells, or PBMCs.

Methods used by the authors: It was from reference gene primer amplification that nucleated cell counts were estimated. Sequenced by immunoSEQ multiplex PCR; TCRdb stores in-frame clones only, minus some. The V and J calls and the clone size are those of that table, but D and trimming were determined from the DNA. The data hold some 48,000 clones, with 80% to 85% observed a single time. Trimming cost V 10 bases and J 5 bases, with 17 bases left between them. Germline assignment: CDR1 LNHDA and CDR2 SQIVND (reference sequence). There are 13 residues in the CDR3. The J gene is TRBJ1-2, the V gene TRBV19, with a possible D match to TRBD1 (5 bases). The sequence was obtained from a human donor with acute or convalescent COVID-19. The donor label of this sample is uncertain. Sequences were obtained from peripheral blood. The CDR3 bases are TGTGCCACCCTCCAAGTGGGACTTTATGGCTACACCTTC. Residues: CATLQVGLYGYTF.